This passage covers 27 T cell receptor beta chains from one sample sequenced in a study of T-cell memory formation after mild COVID-19. TCRdb called the 5' RACE reads again in MiXCR, with one record for every CDR3 protein. The sample includes around 390,000 distinct CDR3 sequences, about 16% of them seen just once. The sequenced sample was PBMCs or a T cell subset sorted from them (not recorded which). These receptors all come from a man aged 18 to 30 who had mild COVID-19 (a few samples of this study predate the infection). Cell type and time point are not known.

The gene calls are TRBV24-1 and TRBJ2-7, with 9 bases fitting TRBD2. This CDR3 spans 15 amino acids. Trimming cost V 9 bases and J 3 bases; bases outside gene matches: 11. Per germline, CDR1 KGHDR and CDR2 SFDVKD. The CDR3 is CATRRRAGGNYEQYV. The CDR3 DNA is TGTGCCACCCGGAGACGTGCGGGGGGGAACTACGAGCAGTACGTC.

This clonotype was found many times. The gene calls are TRBV20-1 and TRBJ2-5; 8 nucleotides match TRBD2. The CDR3 extends over 15 amino acids. V lost 1 base to trimming and J lost 4 bases; unmatched junction nucleotides: 8. CDR1 DFQATT and CDR2 SNEGSKA come from the germline V gene (reference sequence). CDR3 in amino acids: CSARGPAGAGETQYF. CDR3 DNA: TGCAGTGCTAGAGGGCCAGCGGGGGCGGGAGAGACCCAGTACTTC.

This clonotype was recorded a few times. The V call is TRBV11-2, the J call TRBJ2-1, with TRBD1 as a possible D gene (6 bases). This CDR3 is 14 amino acids long. The V and J ends lost 3 bases and 4 bases respectively, with 10 bases between them. CDR1 is SGHAT, CDR2 FQNNGV, per germline. CDR3 DNA: TGTGCCAGCAGCTTCCGCGGACAGTACAATGAGCAGTTCTTC. This sequence encodes CASSFRGQYNEQFF.

The table lists this clonotype with a count of one. The gene calls are TRBV12-3 or TRBV12-4 and TRBJ2-1; D gene uncertain. Trimming removed 2 bases from V and 8 bases from J, with 13 bases in between. CDR3 length: 14 residues. In DNA, the CDR3 is TGTGCCAGCAGTTTATTGGCCAGCGTCTATGAGCAGTTCTTC. Its protein product is CASSLLASVYEQFF.

There are a few counts of this clonotype. The V call is TRBV6-2 or TRBV6-3, the J call TRBJ1-5; 7 bases agree with TRBD1. Germline CDR1 and CDR2: MNHEY and SVGEGT. J lost 3 bases, V lost 6 bases, and 5 bases had no gene match. This CDR3 contains 14 residues. CDR3 DNA: TGTGCCAGCAGACCGGGACAGTTCAATCAGCCCCAGCATTTT. Amino acids: CASRPGQFNQPQHF.

This clonotype was seen only a few times. The chain combines TRBV6-5 with TRBJ2-1, with TRBD2 as a possible D gene (7 bases). CDR1 MNHEY and CDR2 SVGAGI come from the germline V gene. The CDR3 is 15 amino acids. Trimming pared 8 bases from V and 2 bases from J, leaving 16 bases between. Written as DNA, the CDR3 is TGTGCCAGCGGACTCGAAGGGGGGGCCTACAATGAGCAGTTCTTC. This sequence encodes CASGLEGGAYNEQFF.

This clonotype was recorded a few times. J is TRBJ2-2 and V is TRBV11-2; 13 nucleotides line up with TRBD2. The CDR3 spans 17 residues. The junction had 9 bases not matched to a gene; V was cut back by 5 bases and J by 6 bases. Germline V CDR1 and CDR2: SGHAT, FQNNGV. The CDR3 loop is CASSAAGTSGDAGELFF. CDR3 nucleotide sequence: TGTGCCAGCAGCGCAGCCGGGACTAGCGGGGACGCCGGGGAGCTGTTTTTT.

This clonotype showed up just a few times. V usage is TRBV6-5 and J usage is TRBJ2-2; no reliable D call. This CDR3 region has 15 residues. The V end lost 4 bases, the J end lost 4 bases, and 13 bases lay between the germline ends. The germline gives CDR1 MNHEY, CDR2 SVGAGI. The CDR3 DNA reads TGTGCCAGCAGTTTTGCCACCCAAGGCACCGGGGAGCTGTTTTTT. This translates into CASSFATQGTGELFF.

The chain joins TRBV4-1 to TRBJ1-2, with D unclear. The CDR3 loop spans 14 amino acids. Germline V CDR1 and CDR2: MGHRA, YSYEKL. V lost 0 bases, J lost 1 base, and 6 bases lay in between. CDR3 amino acids: CASSQESLNYGYTF. As DNA, the CDR3 is TGCGCCAGCAGCCAAGAAAGCCTTAACTATGGCTACACCTTC.

The CDR3: CASSGVGLGEQFF. In DNA, the CDR3 is TGCGCCAGCAGCGGAGTGGGGCTCGGTGAGCAGTTCTTC. The chain combines TRBV5-1 with TRBJ2-1, with TRBD1 as a possible D gene (5 bases). Germline V lookup: CDR1 SGHRS, CDR2 YFSETQ. Between the trimmed V and J ends, which lost 4 bases and 9 bases, there was a span of 14 bases. The CDR3 contains 13 residues.

The rearrangement joins TRBV11-2 to TRBJ2-5; TRBD1 matches at 7 bases. The junction had 13 bases not matched to a gene; V was cut back by 8 bases and J by 4 bases. The CDR3 loop spans 15 amino acids. Germline assignment: CDR1 SGHAT and CDR2 FQNNGV. The CDR3 reads CASGLGGEQRETQYF. The CDR3 nucleotides are TGTGCCAGCGGTCTAGGGGGCGAGCAGAGAGAGACCCAGTACTTC.

This rearrangement joins TRBV4-1 to TRBJ2-7; D possibly corresponds to TRBD2 (5 bases). This CDR3 is built from 13 residues. CDR1 is MGHRA and CDR2 is YSYEKL in the germline V gene. V lost 3 bases and J 7 bases, leaving 13 bases between the germline ends. The CDR3 here is CASSHRRMGEQYV. CDR3 in DNA: TGCGCCAGCAGCCATAGGAGGATGGGAGAGCAGTACGTC.

The rearrangement joins TRBV5-5 to TRBJ2-3; D remains ambiguous. Germline loops: CDR1 SGHKS, CDR2 YYEKEE (reference sequence). The V end was cut by 4 bases, the J end by 2 bases, with 11 bases between. The CDR3 has 14 residues. DNA of the CDR3: TGTGCCAGCAGCCTTCCCGACCACACAGATACGCAGTATTTT. Translated: CASSLPDHTDTQYF.

In its sample, this clonotype was seen once. The chain employs TRBV4-3 and TRBJ2-2; 8 bases are a match to TRBD2. After removal of 0 bases from V and 7 bases from J, the junction contained 13 bases not matched to a gene. The germline CDR1 and CDR2 sequences are LGHNA and YSLEER. This CDR3 region has 18 residues. CDR3 DNA: TGCGCCAGCAGCCAAGATTATCCGGGACTAGGGGGTATCGGGGAGCTGTTTTTT. Protein product: CASSQDYPGLGGIGELFF.

There are a few counts of this clonotype. The rearrangement joins TRBV7-9 to TRBJ2-5; no reliable D call. The CDR3 covers 14 residues. V was shortened by 5 bases and J by 0 bases, with 10 bases between the two germline ends. Germline V lookup: CDR1 SEHNR, CDR2 FQNEAQ (reference sequence). The CDR3 nucleotides read TGTGCCAGCAGCAGTGACCGGGACCAAGAGACCCAGTACTTC. Protein sequence: CASSSDRDQETQYF.

The gene calls are TRBV11-2 and TRBJ1-2; no reliable D call. Trimming shortened V by 1 base and J by 7 bases, and 10 bases separated the two germline ends. The CDR3 spans 13 residues. Germline V lookup: CDR1 SGHAT, CDR2 FQNNGV. For the CDR3, the DNA is TGTGCCAGCAGCTTAGTTCGGGGTTTTGGCTACACCTTC. Amino acids: CASSLVRGFGYTF.

The DNA of the CDR3 is TGCAGTGCTAGGGAACAGGGGGTTGAAGCTTTCTTT. This encodes CSAREQGVEAFF. The J gene is TRBJ1-1, the V gene TRBV20-1, with 8 bases matching TRBD1. Germline values: CDR1 DFQATT, CDR2 SNEGSKA (reference sequence). There are 12 residues in the CDR3. The ends lost 3 bases at V and 7 bases at J; junction bases unmatched: 4.

This clonotype was seen a few times. For the CDR3, the DNA is TGCAGTGCTGGCGGATCTAACTATGGCTACACCTTC. It codes for CSAGGSNYGYTF. V and J are TRBV20-1 and TRBJ1-2; D gene unclear. Trimming removed 5 bases at V and 0 bases at J, with 7 bases between. The CDR3 runs 12 residues. Germline CDR1 and CDR2: DFQATT and SNEGSKA (reference sequence).

This clonotype was seen a handful of times. V gene TRBV4-1 combines with J gene TRBJ2-5, with a possible D match to TRBD1 (6 bases). V was shortened by 4 bases and J by 5 bases, with 20 bases between the two germline ends. Looked up from germline, CDR1 is MGHRA and CDR2 is YSYEKL. The CDR3 contains 16 residues. CDR3: CASSPYGGQVVETQYF. The CDR3 DNA is TGCGCCAGCAGCCCCTATGGGGGCCAAGTCGTGGAGACCCAGTACTTC.

This sequence joins TRBV9 and TRBJ2-5, with D possibly TRBD1 on 7 matching bases. Deletions cut 8 bases from V and 11 bases from J, with 22 bases between. The CDR3 covers 13 residues. Germline assignment: CDR1 SGDLS and CDR2 YYNGEE. The CDR3 sequence is CASGAGGTIEQYF. The DNA for the CDR3 is TGTGCCAGTGGGGCAGGGGGGACGATTGAGCAGTACTTC. Complete variable domain (other parts from reference TRBV9 and TRBJ2-5): DSGVTQTPKHLITATGQRVTLRCSPRSGDLSVYWYQQSLDQGLQFLIQYYNGEERAKGNILERFSAQQFPDLHSELNLSSLELGDSALYFCASGAGGTIEQYFGPGTRLLVL.

The rearrangement links TRBV5-4 to TRBJ1-1; unclear D gene. Germline assignment: CDR1 SGHNT and CDR2 YYREEE (reference sequence). The CDR3 contains 13 residues. V gave up 0 bases and J gave up 11 bases, with 14 bases separating them. The CDR3 coding sequence is TGTGCCAGCAGCTTGGAACTCCGATCCCACGCTTTCTTT. As protein: CASSLELRSHAFF.

This sequence joins TRBV7-9 and TRBJ2-1; TRBD2 matches at 16 bases. CDR1 and CDR2 from the germline V gene are SEHNR and FQNEAQ (reference sequence). Losses at the gene ends were 5 bases for V and 1 base for J; bases not matched to a gene: 5. This CDR3 is 18 amino acids long. CDR3: CASSPGTSGGGSYNEQFF. CDR3 bases: TGTGCCAGCAGCCCCGGGACTAGCGGGGGGGGATCCTACAATGAGCAGTTCTTC.

A single count supports this clonotype. The J gene is TRBJ2-2, the V gene TRBV10-1; D is tentatively TRBD1 or TRBD2 (5 bases each). Per the germline V gene, CDR1 is WNHNN and CDR2 is SYGVQD (reference sequence). Trimming shortened V by 3 bases and J by 5 bases, and 10 bases separated the two germline ends. CDR3 length: 14 residues. Written as DNA, the CDR3 is TGCGCCAGCAGTGAAGGGACGACGACCGGGGAGCTGTTTTTT. It yields the protein CASSEGTTTGELFF.

The rearrangement uses TRBV6-5 and TRBJ1-5; maybe TRBD1 (6 bases). Germline V gives CDR1 MNHEY, CDR2 SVGAGI. The CDR3 is 16 residues long. Deletions cut 5 bases from V and 2 bases from J, with 16 bases between. In nucleotides, the CDR3 is TGTGCCAGCAGTCGTACGGGGGGCGCCGGCAATCAGCCCCAGCATTTT. Translated: CASSRTGGAGNQPQHF.

As regards this clonotype: A read error is possible here, since a much larger clone lies one base away. The genes are TRBV6-2 or TRBV6-3 and TRBJ1-4; possibly TRBD1 for D (6 bases). The CDR3 is 12 residues long. CDR1 MNHEY and CDR2 SVGEGT come from the germline V gene. V dropped 8 bases and J dropped 12 bases, with 16 bases sitting between them. In nucleotides, the CDR3 is TGTGCCAGCGAGGGGGTTTTAGGAGAACTGTTTTTT. Residues: CASEGVLGELFF.

This clonotype was observed a few times. The V gene is TRBV10-3, the J gene TRBJ2-7, with unresolved D. V gave up 6 bases and J gave up 0 bases, with 12 bases separating them. The CDR3 is made up of 14 amino acids. CDR1 is ENHRY, CDR2 SYGVKD, per germline. The CDR3 loop is CAIRRFSGSYEQYF. The CDR3 DNA sequence: TGTGCCATCAGGAGATTCTCCGGCTCCTACGAGCAGTACTTC.

This clonotype came up a few times. The V call is TRBV7-9, the J call TRBJ2-7; D may be TRBD2 (6 bases). Trimming removed 1 base from V and 3 bases from J, with 10 bases in between. CDR1 is SEHNR and CDR2 is FQNEAQ in the germline V gene (reference sequence). The CDR3 covers 14 residues. The CDR3, as DNA: TGTGCCAGCAGCTTAGTCGGCGGGGACTACGAGCAGTACTTC. It specifies CASSLVGGDYEQYF.